Below, 18 T cell receptor beta chains from the same sample are listed, as sequenced in a study of control samples from healthy donors and cancer patients. The repertoire was sequenced with immunoSEQ multiplex PCR; TCRdb's copy has only in-frame clones and lacks some. Of just over 150,000 clones listed, around 90% are singletons. Sequencing was done on a sample of blood. These receptors came from a man younger than 45 in good health.

This chain joins TRBV6-2 or TRBV6-3 and TRBJ2-3; 9 bases are shared with TRBD2. Germline CDR1 reads MNHEY; CDR2 reads SVGEGT. The J segment lost 6 bases and the V segment lost 4 bases, leaving 8 bases of the junction unmatched. This CDR3 region has 15 residues. DNA of the CDR3: TGTGCCAGCAGTTCCCTAGCGGGAAAGACGGATACGCAGTATTTT. Protein product: CASSSLAGKTDTQYF.

V gene TRBV11-2 combines with J gene TRBJ2-5; 8 positions match TRBD1. The J segment lost 6 bases and the V segment lost 5 bases, leaving 11 bases of the junction unmatched. CDR3 length: 15 amino acids. The V gene's germline CDR1 is SGHAT and CDR2 FQNNGV. The CDR3 reads CASSPNTGGEKTQYF. As DNA, the CDR3 is TGTGCCAGCAGCCCAAATACAGGGGGAGAAAAGACCCAGTACTTC.

The rearrangement joins TRBV14 to TRBJ1-1; no definite D call. V was clipped by 4 bases and J by 1 base, with 7 bases between them. The CDR3 is 13 amino acids. The germline V gene has CDR1 SGHDN and CDR2 FVKESK. CDR3 coding DNA: TGTGCCAGCAGCCGGGCATGGAACACTGAAGCTTTCTTT. Translation: CASSRAWNTEAFF.

DNA for the CDR3: TGTGCCAGCAGTTTATGGGGTTCAACCGGGACAGGCGCTTCCCCCTCTGGAAACACCATATATTTT. This translates into CASSLWGSTGTGASPSGNTIYF. The chain carries TRBV28 and TRBJ1-3, with TRBD1 identical over 8 bases. The CDR3 extends over 22 amino acids. With 0 bases clipped from V and 0 bases from J, the junction kept 19 bases outside the gene matches. Germline loops: CDR1 MDHEN, CDR2 SYDVKM.

The rearrangement joins TRBV6-1 to TRBJ1-6; no reliable D call. CDR1 is MNHNS and CDR2 is SASEGT in the germline V gene. The V end lost 1 base, the J end lost 0 bases, and 10 bases lay between the germline ends. The CDR3 spans 17 residues. The chain's CDR3 is CASSEDPPNSYNSPLHF. The CDR3 DNA reads as TGTGCCAGCAGTGAAGACCCACCGAACTCCTATAATTCACCCCTCCACTTT.

DNA of the CDR3: TGTGCCAGCAGTTTACTCTATGAGCAGTTCTTC. Translated, it gives CASSLLYEQFF. J is TRBJ2-1 and V is TRBV28; D not resolved. Deletions cut 2 bases from V and 8 bases from J, with 4 bases between. Germline CDR1 MDHEN, CDR2 SYDVKM. CDR3 length equals 11 residues.

V gene TRBV6-5 combines with J gene TRBJ1-5; no definite D call. The germline CDR1 and CDR2 sequences are MNHEY and SVGAGI. There are 15 residues in the CDR3. Trimming took 5 bases from V and 4 from J, leaving 15 bases between them. The CDR3 nucleotides are TGTGCCAGCAGTCCATCAGGTTTAGGGAATCAGCCCCAGCATTTT. Translated: CASSPSGLGNQPQHF.

This clone has a single count. The gene calls are TRBV10-1 and TRBJ1-5, with no clear D. V dropped 6 bases and J dropped 7 bases, with 16 bases sitting between them. Germline V gives CDR1 WNHNN, CDR2 SYGVQD (reference sequence). This CDR3 is built from 14 residues. This CDR3 reads CASRTRRLGQPQHF. In DNA form, the CDR3 reads TGCGCCAGCAGAACCAGACGGCTAGGACAGCCCCAGCATTTT.

The V call is TRBV19, the J call TRBJ1-5; the D gene is possibly TRBD1 (6 bases). V was trimmed by 5 bases and J by 2 bases, leaving 13 bases between them. There are 15 residues in the CDR3. Germline V lookup: CDR1 LNHDA, CDR2 SQIVND (reference sequence). CDR3 in amino acids: CASSARGVGNQPQHF. The CDR3 nucleotides are TGTGCCAGTAGTGCGAGGGGGGTTGGCAATCAGCCCCAGCATTTT.

The chain employs TRBV28 and TRBJ1-4; D remains unclear. Trimming pared 2 bases from V and 7 bases from J, leaving 11 bases between. Germline loops: CDR1 MDHEN, CDR2 SYDVKM. The CDR3 totals 14 residues. CDR3 DNA sequence: TGTGCCAGCAGTTTAGCGGGGAGGGCTGAAAAACTGTTTTTT. This gives the protein CASSLAGRAEKLFF.

The sample holds a few counts of this clone. This chain connects TRBV5-4 to TRBJ1-1, with no clear D. This CDR3 region has 16 residues. V dropped 3 bases and J dropped 2 bases, with 17 bases sitting between them. The germline gives CDR1 SGHNT, CDR2 YYREEE (reference sequence). This CDR3 reads CASSWALGRVNTEAFF. CDR3 sequence (DNA): TGTGCCAGCAGCTGGGCCCTCGGGAGGGTTAACACTGAAGCTTTCTTT.

The V and J genes are TRBV7-2 and TRBJ1-2; D may be TRBD1 (5 bases). The V gene lost 5 bases and the J gene lost 5 bases, with 18 bases spanning the gap. Germline loops: CDR1 SGHTA, CDR2 FQGNSA. The CDR3 has 15 amino acids. The CDR3 here is CASSQPRDSPYGYTF. The CDR3 DNA reads TGTGCCAGCAGCCAACCCCGGGACTCACCTTATGGCTACACCTTC.

This clone was seen once. The genes are TRBV11-1 and TRBJ1-1; D gene uncertain. This CDR3 region has 14 residues. V was pared by 2 bases and J by 1 base, with 8 bases between. Germline CDR1 SGHAT, CDR2 FQDESV (reference sequence). Here the CDR3 DNA reads TGTGCCAGCAGCTTACGCGCAGGGAACACTGAAGCTTTCTTT. Translated: CASSLRAGNTEAFF.

This rearrangement joins TRBV7-6 to TRBJ2-1; 14 bases align to TRBD2. The V and J ends lost 5 bases and 7 bases, in that order; junction bases with no gene match: 4. This CDR3 is 15 amino acids long. Per the germline V gene, CDR1 is SGHVS and CDR2 is FNYEAQ. CDR3 nucleotides: TGTGCCAGCAGCCTGGGACTAGCGGGAGTGAATGAGCAGTTCTTC. Its protein product is CASSLGLAGVNEQFF.

The chain links TRBV4-3 to TRBJ1-2, with 9 positions matching TRBD1. CDR3 length equals 14 residues. Germline loops: CDR1 LGHNA, CDR2 YSLEER. With 1 base clipped from V and 7 bases from J, the junction kept 4 bases outside the gene matches. CDR3 coding DNA: TGCGCCAGCAGCCAAGGACAGGGGGGGGGTGGCTACACCTTC. This encodes CASSQGQGGGGYTF.

The rearrangement uses TRBV3-1 (or the pseudogene TRBV3-2) and TRBJ1-6; D remains ambiguous. Trimming left V 4 bases short and J 6 bases short, with 13 bases between. This CDR3 region has 15 residues. The germline V gene encodes CDR1 LGHDT and CDR2 YNNKEL (reference sequence). Here the CDR3 DNA reads TGTGCCAGCAGCCCACGGGCAGGAACTAATTCACCCCTCCACTTT. Residues: CASSPRAGTNSPLHF.

The genes are TRBV4-1 and TRBJ1-2, with D unresolved. Trimming left V 1 base short and J 7 bases short, with 4 bases between. Per germline, CDR1 MGHRA and CDR2 YSYEKL. CDR3 length: 11 residues. This CDR3 reads CASSQVGGYTF. DNA for the CDR3: TGCGCCAGCAGCCAAGTTGGTGGCTACACCTTC.

V and J are TRBV12-3 or TRBV12-4 and TRBJ2-3; D gene uncertain. The CDR3 spans 13 residues. Trimming cost V 7 bases and J 6 bases, with 14 bases left between them. The CDR3 nucleotides are TGTGCCAGCACCCAAGTCCCCGCCGATACGCAGTATTTT. It yields the protein CASTQVPADTQYF.